This TCR beta chain was sequenced for a study of blood T cell repertoires in COVID-19. Looking at the study overall: The United States, Italy and Spain provided the acute and convalescent COVID-19 samples. From T cells, B-cell-depleted T cells, or PBMCs came the material, which was cDNA or gDNA.

The authors' processing: Reference gene primer amplification in the assay estimated nucleated cell counts. Libraries were prepared by immunoSEQ multiplex PCR; TCRdb keeps only in-frame clonotypes and omits some of them. V and J calls and clone size are given by that table; D and trimming were obtained from the DNA. This repertoire shows around 81,000 clones, 65% to 90% found once; its top ten account for around 43%. The CDR3 covers 15 residues. Germline CDR1 reads SGHTA; CDR2 reads FQGNSA. V was shortened by 5 bases and J by 0 bases, with 11 bases between the two germline ends. This rearrangement joins TRBV7-2 to TRBJ1-5; D perhaps matches TRBD1 (6 bases). Source material: peripheral blood. The clonotype was recovered from an elderly man with acute or convalescent COVID-19. This CDR3 reads CASSIRTDSNQPQHF. The CDR3, as DNA: TGTGCCAGCAGCATCAGGACAGATAGCAATCAGCCCCAGCATTTT.